This TCR beta chain comes out of a study of T cell responses to AZD1222 COVID-19 vaccine. Broader study findings: Most donors were white British and more were female, and clonal diversity was possibly underestimated. Two AZD1222 doses significantly raised spike-specific TCR breadth and depth over controls. Repertoire collection took place solely once the T cell response had peaked.

Remarks on this clone: Its cognate antigen is unknown.

Profiling relied on immunoSEQ multiplex PCR, and the TCRdb table lists in-frame clones only, not all of them. Of some 170,000 clones listed, roughly 92% were seen once; the top ten hold about 4.6%. Germline loops: CDR1 KGHSH, CDR2 LQKENI. The CDR3 runs to 15 residues. J was trimmed by 5 bases and V by 5 bases; bases with no gene match: 8. Analyses pooled second doses at about 4 or about 12 weeks. This TCR was recovered from an adult who received the AZD1222 COVID-19 vaccine. V usage is TRBV18 and J usage is TRBJ1-2; 10 nucleotides align to TRBD1. Here the sequenced sample was peripheral blood, taken 28 days after the second AZD1222 dose. The CDR3 DNA reads TGTGCCAGCTCATCAAACCCGGGACAGGGGTATGGCTACACCTTC. Protein: CASSSNPGQGYGYTF. Together with reference TRBV18 and TRBJ1-2, the CDR3 gives the full variable domain: NAGVMQNPRHLVRRRGQEARLRCSPMKGHSHVYWYRQLPEEGLKFMVYLQKENIIDESGMPKERFSAEFPKEGPSILRIQQVVRGDSAAYFCASSSNPGQGYGYTFGSGTRLTVV.